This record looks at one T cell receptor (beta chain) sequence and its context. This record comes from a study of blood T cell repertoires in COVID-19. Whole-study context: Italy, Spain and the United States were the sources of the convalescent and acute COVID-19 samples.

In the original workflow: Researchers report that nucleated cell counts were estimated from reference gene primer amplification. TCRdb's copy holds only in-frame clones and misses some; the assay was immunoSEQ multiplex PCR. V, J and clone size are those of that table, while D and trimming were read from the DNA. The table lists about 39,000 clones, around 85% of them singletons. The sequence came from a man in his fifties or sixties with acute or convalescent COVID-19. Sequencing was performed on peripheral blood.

DNA of the CDR3: TGTGCCAGTGCGACAGGGGCTGGTAGCACAGATACGCAGTATTTT. Its translation: CASATGAGSTDTQYF. This sequence joins TRBV28 and TRBJ2-3, with TRBD1 identical over 8 bases. Unmatched junction bases numbered 8, after V lost 9 bases and J lost 0 bases. The CDR3 runs to 15 residues. Germline V lookup: CDR1 MDHEN, CDR2 SYDVKM.